The 5 T cell receptor beta chains below come from one sample, sequenced in a study of T cell changes during pregnancy in multiple sclerosis. Generated by immunoSEQ multiplex PCR, the TCRdb table keeps only in-frame clones and is missing some. The sample records 100,000 or so clones, 91% being singletons. The sample in question was peripheral blood, obtained in the second trimester of pregnancy. The receptors shown here come from a female donor with multiple sclerosis, enrolled in a pregnancy study.

This chain links TRBV7-3 with TRBJ1-2; 8 nucleotides match TRBD1. Germline trimming cut 5 bases from V and 5 bases from J; bases unmatched to any gene: 7. The CDR3 runs 14 residues. Looked up from germline, CDR1 is SGHTA and CDR2 is FQGTGA. This CDR3 is CASSPGTGEYGYTF. The CDR3 coding sequence is TGTGCCAGCAGCCCTGGGACAGGAGAATATGGCTACACCTTC.

The V gene is TRBV6-6, the J gene TRBJ2-7, with 11 positions matching TRBD1. The V segment lost 8 bases and the J segment 5 bases; nucleotides outside the gene matches: 14. Germline CDR1 MNHNY, CDR2 SVGAGI (reference sequence). The CDR3 runs to 16 residues. CDR3 coding DNA: TGTGCCAGCTGGGCGGGACAGGGGGGGTCGGTAGACGAGCAGTACTTC. As protein: CASWAGQGGSVDEQYF.

The genes are TRBV4-1 and TRBJ1-2; perhaps TRBD1 as D (6 bases). The germline gives CDR1 MGHRA, CDR2 YSYEKL. The CDR3 loop spans 14 amino acids. With 0 bases removed from V and 8 bases from J, the gap between germline ends came to 13 bases. CDR3 bases: TGCGCCAGCAGCCAAGAGTACAGGGAAGAAGGCTACACCTTC. Translated, it gives CASSQEYREEGYTF.

This clone was seen just once. The chain carries TRBV5-1 and TRBJ1-1; tentatively, D is TRBD1 (6 bases). This CDR3 contains 16 residues. CDR1 is SGHRS, CDR2 YFSETQ, per germline. V dropped 4 bases and J dropped 2 bases, with 18 bases sitting between them. Here the CDR3 reads CASSRTGTSLNTEAFF. The CDR3 DNA sequence: TGCGCCAGCAGCCGAACCGGGACATCGCTCAACACTGAAGCTTTCTTT.

The chain has TRBV6-1 and TRBJ2-1, with D perhaps TRBD2 (5 bases). In germline, CDR1 is MNHNS, CDR2 SASEGT. The CDR3 runs to 14 residues. The germline V and J ends were trimmed by 8 bases and 0 bases, with 11 bases remaining between them. CDR3: CASQRRSSYNEQFF. The CDR3 bases are TGTGCCAGCCAGCGGCGGAGCTCCTACAATGAGCAGTTCTTC.